This paragraph covers one T cell receptor beta chain sequence. As yet, its antigen is unknown. These data are taken from a study of OX40 agonist ivuxolimab in advanced cancers. Study summary: Ivuxolimab, which patients received intravenously every 2 weeks, was dosed at 0.01 to 10 mg/kg.

The table came from immunoSEQ multiplex PCR; TCRdb's copy has only in-frame clones and leaves some out. There are around 64,000 clones in the sample; 80% occur only once, and more than 1% lies in the top ten. Whole-study findings and limits: The study found that CD8+ T cells averaged more expanded clones than CD4+. At doses 0.1 to 3.0 mg/kg, CD4+ and CD8+ clones expanded.

In germline, CDR1 is MNHEY, CDR2 SVGAGI. CDR3 length: 14 amino acids. J was trimmed by 5 bases and V by 6 bases; bases with no gene match: 8. This receptor was identified in an adult with an advanced solid tumor such as melanoma, head and neck, liver or kidney cancer. This chain uses TRBV6-5 with TRBJ2-5; 8 bases fit TRBD1. Here the sequenced sample was CD4+ or CD8+ T cells sorted from blood, taken in a trial of the OX40 agonist ivuxolimab. The chain's CDR3 is CASRTTGAGETQYF. The CDR3 region has the DNA TGTGCCAGCAGAACGACAGGGGCCGGGGAGACCCAGTACTTC.